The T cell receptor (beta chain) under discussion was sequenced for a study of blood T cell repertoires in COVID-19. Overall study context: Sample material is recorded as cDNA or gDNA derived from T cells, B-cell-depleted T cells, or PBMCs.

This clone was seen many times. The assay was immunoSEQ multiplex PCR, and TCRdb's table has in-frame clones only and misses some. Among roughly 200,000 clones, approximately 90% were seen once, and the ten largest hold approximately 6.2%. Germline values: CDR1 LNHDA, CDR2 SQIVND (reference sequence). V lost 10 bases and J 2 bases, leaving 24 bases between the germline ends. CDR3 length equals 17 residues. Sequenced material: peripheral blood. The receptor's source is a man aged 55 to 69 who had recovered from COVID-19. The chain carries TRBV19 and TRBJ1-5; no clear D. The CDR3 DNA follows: TGTGCCACTTTGCCTGGGAAATCCTGGGGAGGCAATCAGCCCCAGCATTTT. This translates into CATLPGKSWGGNQPQHF.